A selection of T cell receptor beta chains follows, all from one sample in a study of T cell responses to AZD1222 COVID-19 vaccine. Measured with immunoSEQ multiplex PCR; TCRdb has only the in-frame clones, and not every one. The table includes 95,000 to 150,000 clones, roughly nine tenths detected once. The material was peripheral blood, obtained on day 0 of AZD1222 vaccination. These receptors were collected from an adult in good health. Each CDR3 is given with its conserved first and last residue. The D gene is left open where the match is weak. A clone size is listed for some rows: how often the clone was seen (once, few, many), or a class if it is expanded.

j_gene	v_gene	abundance	d_gene	CDR3aa	CDR3nt
TRBJ1-5	TRBV28	-	-	CASGVGGKPQHF	TGTGCCAGCGGGGTAGGGGGGAAGCCCCAGCATTTT
TRBJ1-2	TRBV6-5	-	TRBD1	CASSRTGGAGGYTF	TGTGCCAGCAGTCGGACAGGGGGCGCGGGTGGCTACACCTTC
TRBJ2-2	TRBV5-6	-	-	CASSPGRGAESGELFF	TGTGCCAGCAGCCCCGGACGGGGCGCAGAGTCCGGGGAGCTGTTTTTT
TRBJ2-1	TRBV24-1	-	-	CATSGGKGSSYNEQFF	TGTGCCACCAGTGGAGGGAAGGGGAGCTCCTACAATGAGCAGTTCTTC
TRBJ1-1	TRBV7-2	-	-	CASSPGQALEAFF	TGTGCCAGCAGCCCGGGGCAGGCTCTTGAAGCTTTCTTT
TRBJ1-6	TRBV14	-	-	CASSQVRGGSPLHF	TGTGCCAGCAGCCAAGTAAGAGGAGGCTCACCCCTCCACTTT
TRBJ1-1	TRBV4-2	-	-	CASTLGGSRDTEAFF	TGTGCCAGCACCCTAGGGGGGTCGAGGGACACTGAAGCTTTCTTT
TRBJ2-5	TRBV5-1	once	-	CASSLGNGRETQYF	TGCGCCAGCAGCTTGGGTAACGGACGTGAGACCCAGTACTTC
TRBJ1-3	TRBV18	-	-	CASSPPNGLSGNTIYF	TGTGCCAGCTCACCGCCCAACGGTCTCTCTGGAAACACCATATATTTT
TRBJ1-1	TRBV11-2	-	TRBD1	CASSSRTGFEAFF	TGTGCCAGCAGCTCAAGGACAGGGTTTGAAGCTTTCTTT
TRBJ1-6	TRBV19	-	-	CASSRSILDGNSPLHF	TGTGCCAGTAGTAGGTCGATTTTGGACGGTAATTCACCCCTCCACTTT
TRBJ1-4	TRBV19	-	-	CASRQWVGKLFF	TGTGCCAGTAGGCAATGGGTAGGAAAACTGTTTTTT
TRBJ2-5	TRBV18	-	TRBD1	CASSPQTGDETQYF	TGTGCCAGCTCCCCTCAGACAGGGGACGAGACCCAGTACTTC
TRBJ1-6	TRBV28	-	-	CASSLSGDNSPLHF	TGTGCCAGCAGTTTATCAGGGGATAATTCACCCCTCCACTTT
TRBJ2-1	TRBV6-4	-	-	CASSDPRMNEQFF	TGTGCCAGCAGTGACCCGAGGATGAATGAGCAGTTCTTC
TRBJ1-2	TRBV30	-	TRBD1	CATNRGGGRGYTF	TGTGCCACAAACAGGGGAGGAGGACGTGGCTACACCTTC
TRBJ1-1	TRBV4-1	-	-	CASSQSLLGRSNTEAFF	TGCGCCAGCAGCCAATCCCTATTGGGGAGGTCGAACACTGAAGCTTTCTTT
TRBJ1-1	TRBV5-1	-	-	CASNLGGERAFF	TGCGCCAGCAACCTAGGGGGGGAACGAGCTTTCTTT
TRBJ1-5	TRBV7-9	-	-	CASSLERNQPQHF	TGTGCCAGCAGCTTAGAGCGGAATCAGCCCCAGCATTTT
TRBJ1-2	TRBV5-1	-	-	CASSMNGDGYTF	TGCGCCAGCAGCATGAACGGGGACGGCTACACCTTC
TRBJ2-1	TRBV3-1/TRBV3-2	-	-	CASSHGPSDEQFF	TGTGCCAGCAGCCACGGGCCCAGCGATGAGCAGTTCTTC
TRBJ1-4	TRBV19	-	-	CASSPRQSPNEKLFF	TGTGCCAGTAGCCCCCGACAGTCGCCTAATGAAAAACTGTTTTTT
TRBJ1-1	TRBV6-5	-	-	CASSYSGTPNTEAFF	TGTGCCAGCAGTTACTCGGGGACACCGAACACTGAAGCTTTCTTT
TRBJ2-2	TRBV7-9	once	TRBD2	CASSPGLAGGYTGELFF	TGTGCCAGCAGCCCCGGACTAGCGGGAGGATATACCGGGGAGCTGTTTTTT
TRBJ1-5	TRBV12-3/TRBV12-4	-	TRBD1	CASSFTGDQPQHF	TGTGCCAGCAGTTTTACAGGGGATCAGCCCCAGCATTTT
TRBJ1-5	TRBV3-1/TRBV3-2	-	-	CASSRQVDQPQHF	TGTGCCAGCAGCCGACAGGTTGATCAGCCCCAGCATTTT
TRBJ2-7	TRBV29-1	-	-	CSVERGYEQYF	TGCAGCGTTGAACGGGGTTATGAGCAGTACTTC
TRBJ1-1	TRBV5-1	once	TRBD1	CASSLGDRSEAFF	TGCGCCAGCAGCTTGGGGGACAGGTCTGAAGCTTTCTTT
TRBJ1-3	TRBV19	-	-	CASSEASQFSGNTIYF	TGTGCCAGTAGTGAGGCCAGTCAATTCTCTGGAAACACCATATATTTT
TRBJ1-5	TRBV3-1/TRBV3-2	-	-	CASSQQGREPQHF	TGTGCCAGCAGCCAACAGGGCAGGGAGCCCCAGCATTTT
TRBJ1-3	TRBV6-6	once	-	CAASGTHSGNTIYF	TGTGCCGCCAGCGGGACCCACTCTGGAAACACCATATATTTT
TRBJ1-2	TRBV18	-	-	CASSPDRYGLGYTF	TGTGCCAGCTCACCCGACAGGTATGGGCTTGGCTACACCTTC
TRBJ2-3	TRBV20-1	-	-	CSASTSGGASDTQYF	TGCAGTGCTAGTACTAGTGGGGGGGCGTCAGATACGCAGTATTTT
TRBJ2-3	TRBV4-2	-	TRBD2	CASSQDPAGYTDTQYF	TGTGCCAGCAGCCAAGATCCAGCGGGATACACAGATACGCAGTATTTT
TRBJ2-3	TRBV7-8	-	-	CASSLGVGLSTDTQYF	TGTGCCAGCAGCTTGGGGGTCGGGCTAAGCACAGATACGCAGTATTTT
TRBJ2-7	TRBV21-1	-	-	CASSKSREGESPRYEQYF	TGTGCCAGCAGCAAATCTCGAGAGGGTGAAAGTCCCCGCTACGAGCAGTACTTC
TRBJ1-2	TRBV18	-	-	CASSPNGPYGYTF	TGTGCCAGCTCACCAAACGGACCCTATGGCTACACCTTC
TRBJ1-4	TRBV12-3/TRBV12-4	once	-	CASSPTFREKLFF	TGTGCCAGCAGTCCCACGTTTAGGGAAAAACTGTTTTTT
TRBJ1-6	TRBV20-1	-	-	CSASGTALVPLHF	TGCAGTGCTAGTGGGACCGCCTTGGTGCCCCTCCACTTT
TRBJ1-6	TRBV18	-	TRBD1	CASSPRGQGENSPLHF	TGTGCCAGCTCACCGAGGGGACAGGGGGAGAATTCACCCCTCCACTTT
TRBJ1-2	TRBV4-3	once	TRBD1	CASSQDFGTGVFDGYTF	TGCGCCAGCAGCCAAGATTTTGGGACAGGGGTTTTCGATGGCTACACCTTC
TRBJ1-1	TRBV7-3	once	-	CASSLTGLGAQDTEAFF	TGTGCCAGCAGCTTAACAGGATTGGGGGCGCAGGACACTGAAGCTTTCTTT
TRBJ1-2	TRBV6-5	-	TRBD1	CATGQGSSTLYGYTF	TGTGCCACCGGACAGGGATCTTCTACCCTCTATGGCTACACCTTC
TRBJ1-2	TRBV28	-	TRBD1	CASKNNRGQGVRYGYTF	TGTGCCAGCAAGAACAACCGGGGACAGGGCGTCCGCTATGGCTACACCTTC
TRBJ1-1	TRBV30	-	-	CAWSVLWNTEAFF	TGTGCCTGGAGTGTACTTTGGAACACTGAAGCTTTCTTT
TRBJ2-2	TRBV10-1	-	-	CASSESTVTLANTGELFF	TGCGCCAGCAGTGAGTCTACAGTGACCCTCGCGAACACCGGGGAGCTGTTTTTT
TRBJ1-2	TRBV7-9	-	-	CASSLSGYYGYTF	TGTGCCAGCAGCTTATCCGGATATTATGGCTACACCTTC
TRBJ1-1	TRBV30	-	-	CAWRRNAGAAEAFF	TGTGCCTGGAGAAGAAACGCAGGGGCCGCTGAAGCTTTCTTT
TRBJ2-1	TRBV6-5	-	-	CASSYPGLPNEQFF	TGTGCCAGCAGTTACCCTGGCCTTCCCAATGAGCAGTTCTTC
TRBJ2-5	TRBV25-1	-	TRBD2	CASSDPRGGPQETQYF	TGTGCCAGCAGTGACCCGCGGGGGGGCCCCCAAGAGACCCAGTACTTC
TRBJ2-5	TRBV5-5	-	-	CASSRDRETQYF	TGTGCCAGCAGCCGCGACCGAGAGACCCAGTACTTC
TRBJ2-1	TRBV9	-	-	CASSVAATNEQFF	TGTGCCAGCAGCGTAGCTGCCACAAATGAGCAGTTCTTC
TRBJ1-2	TRBV5-4	-	TRBD1	CASSIQGGDYGYTF	TGTGCCAGCAGCATACAGGGGGGCGACTATGGCTACACCTTC